This T cell receptor (beta chain) emerged from a study of T cells in Graves' hyperthyroidism and ophthalmopathy. RNA transcripts were the template for amplifying TCR beta CDR3 regions. A first-round RT-PCR of the TCR CDR3 used the HTBI primer set. TCRdb reanalysed the multiplex PCR reads using MiXCR and keeps one entry per CDR3 protein. This sample has hundreds of thousands of distinct CDR3 sequences, with around 20% found just once. Germline V gene lookup returns CDR1 DFQATT and CDR2 SNEGSKA (reference sequence). The CDR3 totals 17 residues. J lost 3 bases, V lost 0 bases, and 5 bases had no gene match. Patients between 18 and 65 years old had hyperthyroidism, newly diagnosed and lasting under 2 months. Uncontrolled infection, other autoimmune disease, pregnancy or lactation disqualified patients from enrolment. Blood sampling occurred at first hyperthyroidism diagnosis, ahead of any ophthalmopathy symptoms. A roughly 9.3 ml volume of fresh peripheral blood provided the PBMCs.

The chain is built from TRBV20-1 and TRBJ2-3; 14 positions agree with TRBD2. Sequenced input: blood. The clonotype originates from a woman between 45 and 65 years old with Graves' hyperthyroidism that later progressed to Graves' ophthalmopathy. CDR3 sequence (DNA): TGCAGTGCTAGAGATCACGGACTAGCGGGAGGTACAGATACGCAGTATTTT. Its protein is CSARDHGLAGGTDTQYF.